These 17 T cell receptor beta chains share one sample of origin, sequenced in a study of blood T cell repertoires in COVID-19. Libraries were prepared by immunoSEQ multiplex PCR; TCRdb keeps only in-frame clonotypes and omits some of them. The sample comprises about 84,000 clones, 90% to 95% of which are singletons, and about 4.5% rests with the top ten. Source material: peripheral blood. These receptor sequences come from a human donor with active COVID-19. The donor label of this sample is uncertain.

A single count supports this clone. This rearrangement joins TRBV2 to TRBJ2-1; TRBD1 aligns across 8 bases. The CDR3 has 15 residues. Germline CDR1 and CDR2: SNHLY and FYNNEI. V was pared by 9 bases and J by 4 bases, with 11 bases of the junction left unmatched. CDR3 amino acids: CASASGTGTYNEQFF. CDR3 coding DNA: TGTGCCAGTGCTTCCGGGACAGGAACTTACAATGAGCAGTTCTTC.

This chain uses TRBV3-1 (or the pseudogene TRBV3-2) with TRBJ2-4; D is unresolved. Trimming shortened V by 1 base and J by 2 bases, and 9 bases separated the two germline ends. This CDR3 contains 15 residues. Germline-derived CDR1 and CDR2 are LGHDT and YNNKEL (reference sequence). The DNA of the CDR3 is TGTGCCAGCAGCCAAGGAGGAATCTCCAAAAACATTCAGTACTTC. It codes for CASSQGGISKNIQYF.

This rearrangement joins TRBV4-3 to TRBJ2-1; the match to TRBD2 covers 10 bases. Trimming took 1 base from V and 8 from J; bases not matched to a gene: 11. This CDR3 has 17 residues. Germline V lookup: CDR1 LGHNA, CDR2 YSLEER. The CDR3 nucleotides are TGCGCCAGCAGCCAAGTCCCTAGCGGGAGAAACGGCTATGAGCAGTTCTTC. Protein sequence: CASSQVPSGRNGYEQFF.

The gene calls are TRBV2 and TRBJ2-7; 7 positions agree with TRBD1. Germline V gives CDR1 SNHLY, CDR2 FYNNEI. J was trimmed by 6 bases and V by 5 bases; bases with no gene match: 4. The CDR3 is made up of 12 amino acids. The CDR3 reads CASSTGVGEQYF. DNA for the CDR3: TGTGCCAGCAGTACAGGGGTGGGCGAGCAGTACTTC.

This clone was detected once. The gene calls are TRBV10-1 and TRBJ2-1, with a possible D match to TRBD1 (6 bases). V was clipped by 1 base and J by 7 bases, with 14 bases between them. Germline lookup yields CDR1 WNHNN and CDR2 SYGVQD (reference sequence). The CDR3 loop spans 15 amino acids. The CDR3 sequence: CASSEYRVNLNEQFF. Written as DNA, the CDR3 is TGCGCCAGCAGTGAGTACAGGGTAAATCTTAATGAGCAGTTCTTC.

This sequence joins TRBV6-5 and TRBJ2-1; 8 nucleotides align to TRBD2. CDR3 size: 12 residues. CDR1 and CDR2 from the germline V gene are MNHEY and SVGAGI. The V gene end was trimmed by 10 bases and the J gene end by 10 bases; junction bases not matched to a gene: 9. The CDR3 region has the DNA TGTGCCACCGGGACTAGACAGCGGGAGCAGTTCTTC. It translates to CATGTRQREQFF.

This chain joins TRBV28 and TRBJ2-5, with 7 positions matching TRBD2. The CDR3 is 14 residues long. Germline V CDR1 and CDR2: MDHEN, SYDVKM. V gave up 6 bases and J gave up 2 bases; unmatched junction bases: 6. The CDR3 protein is CASSRGGVQETQYF. Here the CDR3 DNA reads TGTGCCAGCAGCCGGGGAGGGGTTCAAGAGACCCAGTACTTC.

The chain combines TRBV7-9 with TRBJ2-2, with D tentatively TRBD1 (5 bases). From germline, CDR1 is SEHNR and CDR2 FQNEAQ (reference sequence). The CDR3 extends over 14 amino acids. V was shortened by 1 base and J by 5 bases, with 8 bases between the two germline ends. The CDR3 nucleotides are TGTGCCAGCAGCTTAGGAGACAGAACCGGGGAGCTGTTTTTT. Translated, it gives CASSLGDRTGELFF. Supplemented by reference TRBV7-9 and TRBJ2-2, the full variable domain reads DTGVSQNPRHKITKRGQNVTFRCDPISEHNRLYWYRQTLGQGPEFLTYFQNEAQLEKSRLLSDRFSAERPKGSFSTLEIQRTEQGDSAMYLCASSLGDRTGELFFGEGSRLTVL.

The chain uses TRBV5-1 and TRBJ2-5, with 10 bases that match TRBD1. Germline V gene data show CDR1 as SGHRS and CDR2 as YFSETQ. The J segment lost 5 bases and the V segment lost 1 base, leaving 8 bases of the junction unmatched. CDR3 length: 16 residues. CDR3 bases: TGCGCCAGCAGCTTGAACCGGGACAGGGGCAAGGAGACCCAGTACTTC. Translating gives CASSLNRDRGKETQYF.

This chain connects TRBV5-6 to TRBJ1-5; TRBD1 aligns across 7 bases. The CDR3 sequence is 17 residues long. CDR1 SGHDT and CDR2 YYEEEE come from the germline V gene. V lost 2 bases and J lost 0; bases outside the gene matches: 8. The CDR3 reads CASSFRTGPASNQPQHF. The CDR3 coding sequence is TGTGCCAGCAGCTTTAGGACAGGCCCAGCTAGCAATCAGCCCCAGCATTTT.

CDR3 DNA: TGTGCCAGCAGTCAACAGCGGGGGGGTGCGAATGAGCAGTTCTTC. Its protein is CASSQQRGGANEQFF. The chain uses TRBV28 and TRBJ2-1; 10 bases match TRBD2. V lost 5 bases, J lost 7 bases, and 8 bases stayed unmatched. Germline CDR1 reads MDHEN; CDR2 reads SYDVKM. The CDR3 sequence is 15 residues long. The full variable domain, with the rest looked up from reference TRBV28 and TRBJ2-1, is DVKVTQSSRYLVKRTGEKVFLECVQDMDHENMFWYRQDPGLGLRLIYFSYDVKMKEKGDIPEGYSVSREKKERFSLILESASTNQTSMYLCASSQQRGGANEQFFGPGTRLTVL.

The chain is built from TRBV4-3 and TRBJ2-1; 7 bases are shared with TRBD2. CDR3 length: 16 residues. The ends lost 0 bases at V and 7 bases at J; junction bases unmatched: 9. CDR1 LGHNA and CDR2 YSLEER come from the germline V gene. The DNA of the CDR3 is TGCGCCAGCAGCCAAGATTCGAGACTAGCTCGGAATGAGCAGTTCTTC. This codes for CASSQDSRLARNEQFF.

J is TRBJ2-7 and V is TRBV6-5; 8 nucleotides align to TRBD2. Germline CDR1 and CDR2: MNHEY and SVGAGI. J was trimmed by 5 bases and V by 10 bases; bases with no gene match: 7. CDR3 length: 12 amino acids. CDR3 loop: CATSGGGHEQYF. The DNA for the CDR3 is TGTGCCACCAGCGGGGGAGGGCACGAGCAGTACTTC.

This chain uses TRBV5-1 with TRBJ2-1; TRBD2 matches 14 bases. V dropped 3 bases and J dropped 5; count of bases not matched to a gene: 16. This CDR3 comprises 20 residues. The germline V gene encodes CDR1 SGHRS and CDR2 YFSETQ. CDR3 DNA sequence: TGCGCCAGCAGCTCCGAAAGCCCAGGGACTAGCGGGAGAGGAAACAATGAGCAGTTCTTC. This codes for CASSSESPGTSGRGNNEQFF.

The DNA of the CDR3 is TGTGCCAGCAGCGCGGGGCCTCCCTACGAGCAGTACTTC. Protein: CASSAGPPYEQYF. V usage is TRBV6-5 and J usage is TRBJ2-7; tentatively, D is TRBD2 (6 bases). This CDR3 has 13 amino acids. V dropped 6 bases and J dropped 2 bases, with 11 bases sitting between them. CDR1 and CDR2 (germline): MNHEY, SVGAGI.

This chain joins TRBV27 and TRBJ2-3, with TRBD2 identical over 9 bases. V lost 4 bases to trimming and J lost 4 bases; unmatched junction nucleotides: 12. Germline CDR1 is MNHEY and CDR2 is SMNVEV (reference sequence). This CDR3 is built from 17 residues. CDR3 loop: CASSWFAGGPGADTQYF. CDR3 DNA sequence: TGTGCCAGCAGTTGGTTCGCGGGAGGGCCCGGTGCAGATACGCAGTATTTT.

The V call is TRBV4-3, the J call TRBJ2-2; D call uncertain. Trimming cost V 0 bases and J 4 bases, with 9 bases left between them. In germline, CDR1 is LGHNA, CDR2 YSLEER. CDR3 length equals 15 residues. In DNA, the CDR3 is TGCGCCAGCAGCCAAGATTCAACGGTCACCGGGGAGCTGTTTTTT. Protein: CASSQDSTVTGELFF.